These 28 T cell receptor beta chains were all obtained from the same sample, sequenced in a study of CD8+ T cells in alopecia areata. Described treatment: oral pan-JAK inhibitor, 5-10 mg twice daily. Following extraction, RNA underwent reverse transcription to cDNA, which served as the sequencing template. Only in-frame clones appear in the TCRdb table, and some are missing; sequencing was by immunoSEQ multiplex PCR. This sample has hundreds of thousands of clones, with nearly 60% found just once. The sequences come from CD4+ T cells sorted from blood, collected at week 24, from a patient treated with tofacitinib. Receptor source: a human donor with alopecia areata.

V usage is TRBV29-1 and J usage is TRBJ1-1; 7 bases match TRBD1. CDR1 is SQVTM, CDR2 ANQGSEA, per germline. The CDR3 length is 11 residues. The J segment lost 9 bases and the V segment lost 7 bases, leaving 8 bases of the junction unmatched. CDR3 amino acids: CSGGDRVKAFF. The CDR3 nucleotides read TGCAGCGGGGGAGACAGGGTAAAAGCTTTCTTT.

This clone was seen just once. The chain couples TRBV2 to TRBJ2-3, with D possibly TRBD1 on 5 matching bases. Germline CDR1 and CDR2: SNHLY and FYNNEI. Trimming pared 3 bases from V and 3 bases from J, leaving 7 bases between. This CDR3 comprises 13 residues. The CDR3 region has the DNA TGTGCCAGCAGTGACAGGGTTACAGATACGCAGTATTTT. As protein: CASSDRVTDTQYF.

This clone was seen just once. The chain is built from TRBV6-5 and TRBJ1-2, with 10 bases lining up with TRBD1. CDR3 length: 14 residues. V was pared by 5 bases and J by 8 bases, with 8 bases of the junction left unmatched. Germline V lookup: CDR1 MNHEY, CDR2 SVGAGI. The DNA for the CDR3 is TGTGCCAGCAGTCCGACAGGGGGCGCGGGCGGCTACACCTTC. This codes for CASSPTGGAGGYTF.

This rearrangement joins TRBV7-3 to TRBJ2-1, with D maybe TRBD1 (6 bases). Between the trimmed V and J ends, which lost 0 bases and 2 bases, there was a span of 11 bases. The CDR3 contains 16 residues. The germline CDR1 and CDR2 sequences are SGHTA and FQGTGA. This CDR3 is CASSLTGRGAYNEQFF. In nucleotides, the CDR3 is TGTGCCAGCAGCTTAACGGGCAGGGGAGCCTACAATGAGCAGTTCTTC.

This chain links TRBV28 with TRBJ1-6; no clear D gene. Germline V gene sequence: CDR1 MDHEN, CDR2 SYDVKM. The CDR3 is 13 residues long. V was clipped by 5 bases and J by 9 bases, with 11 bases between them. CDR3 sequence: CASSPSAGSPLHF. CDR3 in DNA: TGTGCCAGCAGTCCCTCGGCCGGTTCACCCCTCCACTTT.

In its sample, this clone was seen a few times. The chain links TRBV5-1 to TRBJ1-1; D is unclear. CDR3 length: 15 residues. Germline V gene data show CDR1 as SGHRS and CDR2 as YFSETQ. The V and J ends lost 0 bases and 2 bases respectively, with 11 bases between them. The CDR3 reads CASSLALDVNTEAFF. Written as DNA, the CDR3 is TGCGCCAGCAGCTTGGCTTTGGACGTTAACACTGAAGCTTTCTTT.

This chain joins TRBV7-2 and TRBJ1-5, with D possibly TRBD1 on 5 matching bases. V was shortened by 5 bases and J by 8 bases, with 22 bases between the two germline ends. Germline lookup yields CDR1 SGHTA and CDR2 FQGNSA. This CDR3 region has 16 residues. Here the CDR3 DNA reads TGTGCCAGCAGCCCATCAGTAGACAAGGGGCAAGAGCCCCAGCATTTT. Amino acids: CASSPSVDKGQEPQHF. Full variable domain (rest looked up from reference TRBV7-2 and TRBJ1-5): GAGVSQSPSNKVTEKGKDVELRCDPISGHTALYWYRQSLGQGLEFLIYFQGNSAPDKSGLPSDRFSAERTGGSVSTLTIQRTQQEDSAVYLCASSPSVDKGQEPQHFGDGTRLSIL.

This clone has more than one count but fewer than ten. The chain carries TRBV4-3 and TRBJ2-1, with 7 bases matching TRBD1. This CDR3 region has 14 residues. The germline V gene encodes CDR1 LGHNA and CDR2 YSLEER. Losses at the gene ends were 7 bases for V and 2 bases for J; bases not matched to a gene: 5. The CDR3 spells CASTQGTAYNEQFF. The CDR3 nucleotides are TGCGCCAGCACACAGGGGACCGCCTACAATGAGCAGTTCTTC.

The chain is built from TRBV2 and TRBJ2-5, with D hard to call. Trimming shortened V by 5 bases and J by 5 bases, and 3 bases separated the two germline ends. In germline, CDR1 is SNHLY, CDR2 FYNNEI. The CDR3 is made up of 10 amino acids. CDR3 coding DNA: TGTGCCAGCAGTCTGGAGACCCAGTACTTC. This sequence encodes CASSLETQYF. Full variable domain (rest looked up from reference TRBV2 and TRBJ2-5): EPEVTQTPSHQVTQMGQEVILRCVPISNHLYFYWYRQILGQKVEFLVSFYNNEISEKSEIFDDQFSVERPDGSNFTLKIRSTKLEDSAMYFCASSLETQYFGPGTRLLVL.

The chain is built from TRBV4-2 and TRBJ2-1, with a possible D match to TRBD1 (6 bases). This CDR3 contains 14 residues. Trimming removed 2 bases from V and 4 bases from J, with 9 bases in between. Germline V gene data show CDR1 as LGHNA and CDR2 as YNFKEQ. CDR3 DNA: TGTGCCAGCAGCCAACAAACAGGGTACAATGAGCAGTTCTTC. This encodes CASSQQTGYNEQFF.

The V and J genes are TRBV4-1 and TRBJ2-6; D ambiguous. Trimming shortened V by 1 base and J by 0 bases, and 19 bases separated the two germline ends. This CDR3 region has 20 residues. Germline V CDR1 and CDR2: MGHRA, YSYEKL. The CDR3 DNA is TGCGCCAGCAGCCAAGCCCGAAGCCCGACGGTTCACTCTGGGGCCAACGTCCTGACTTTC. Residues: CASSQARSPTVHSGANVLTF.

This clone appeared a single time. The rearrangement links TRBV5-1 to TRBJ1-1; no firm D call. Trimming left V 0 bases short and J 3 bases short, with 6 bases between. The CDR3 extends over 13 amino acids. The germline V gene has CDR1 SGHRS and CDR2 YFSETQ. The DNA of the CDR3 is TGCGCCAGCAGCTTGGATTGGGACACTGAAGCTTTCTTT. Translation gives CASSLDWDTEAFF.

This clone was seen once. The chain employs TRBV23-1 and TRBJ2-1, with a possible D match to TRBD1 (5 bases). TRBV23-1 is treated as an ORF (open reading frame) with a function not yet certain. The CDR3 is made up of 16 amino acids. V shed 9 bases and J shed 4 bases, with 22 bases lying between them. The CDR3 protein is CARLDGYRTPYNEQFF. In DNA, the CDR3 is TGCGCCAGGTTGGACGGATACCGGACACCATACAATGAGCAGTTCTTC.

The CDR3 here is CASSEYLASGGRNNEQFF. The CDR3 coding sequence is TGTGCCAGCAGTGAATATCTGGCTAGCGGGGGCCGTAACAATGAGCAGTTCTTC. The genes are TRBV25-1 and TRBJ2-1, with 10 bases lining up with TRBD2. With 0 bases clipped from V and 5 bases from J, the junction kept 10 bases outside the gene matches. The CDR3 spans 18 residues. The germline V gene encodes CDR1 MGHDK and CDR2 SYGVNS. Full variable domain (rest looked up from reference TRBV25-1 and TRBJ2-1): EADIYQTPRYLVIGTGKKITLECSQTMGHDKMYWYQQDPGMELHLIHYSYGVNSTEKGDLSSESTVSRIRTEHFPLTLESARPSHTSQYLCASSEYLASGGRNNEQFFGPGTRLTVL.

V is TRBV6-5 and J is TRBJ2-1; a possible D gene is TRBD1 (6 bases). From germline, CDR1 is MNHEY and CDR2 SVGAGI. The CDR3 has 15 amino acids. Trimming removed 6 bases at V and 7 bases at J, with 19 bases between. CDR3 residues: CASSGVAGTRNEQFF. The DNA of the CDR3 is TGTGCCAGCAGCGGCGTTGCCGGGACAAGGAATGAGCAGTTCTTC.

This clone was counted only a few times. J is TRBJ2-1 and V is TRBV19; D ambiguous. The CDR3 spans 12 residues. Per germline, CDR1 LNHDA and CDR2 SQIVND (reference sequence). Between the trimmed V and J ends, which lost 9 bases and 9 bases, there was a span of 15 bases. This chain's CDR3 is CASSNRLFEQFF. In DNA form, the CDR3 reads TGTGCCAGCTCTAACCGACTGTTTGAGCAGTTCTTC.

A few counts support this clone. The DNA for the CDR3 is TGTGCCAGCAGCCCGGGGTTCCTGAACACTGAAGCTTTCTTT. Translated, it gives CASSPGFLNTEAFF. The V call is TRBV13, the J call TRBJ1-1; no clear D gene. The V gene's germline CDR1 is PRHDT and CDR2 FYEKMQ (reference sequence). This CDR3 is built from 14 residues. Trimming shortened V by 5 bases and J by 0 bases, and 10 bases separated the two germline ends.

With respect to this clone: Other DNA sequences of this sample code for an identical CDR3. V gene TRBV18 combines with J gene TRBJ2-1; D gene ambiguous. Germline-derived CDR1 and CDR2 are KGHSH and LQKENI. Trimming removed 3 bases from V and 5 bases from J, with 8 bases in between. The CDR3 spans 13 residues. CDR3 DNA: TGTGCCAGCTCACCGGACCGAAACAATGAGCAGTTCTTC. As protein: CASSPDRNNEQFF.

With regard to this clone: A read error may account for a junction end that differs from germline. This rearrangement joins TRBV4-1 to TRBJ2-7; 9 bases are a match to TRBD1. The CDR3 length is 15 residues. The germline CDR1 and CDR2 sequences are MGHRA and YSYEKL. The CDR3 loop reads CASSQDFRGQGTWNF. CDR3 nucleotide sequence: TGCGCCAGCAGCCAAGATTTTCGCGGACAGGGGACTTGGAACTTC.

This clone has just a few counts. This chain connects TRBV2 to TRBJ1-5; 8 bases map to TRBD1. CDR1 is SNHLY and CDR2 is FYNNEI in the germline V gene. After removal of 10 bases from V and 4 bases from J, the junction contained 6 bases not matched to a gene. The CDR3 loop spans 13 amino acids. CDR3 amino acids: CATGQGWNQPQHF. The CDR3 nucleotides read TGTGCCACTGGACAGGGCTGGAATCAGCCCCAGCATTTT.

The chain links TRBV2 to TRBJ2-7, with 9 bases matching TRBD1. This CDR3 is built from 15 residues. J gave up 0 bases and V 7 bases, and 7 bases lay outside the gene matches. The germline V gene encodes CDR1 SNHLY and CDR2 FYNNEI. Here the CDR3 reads CASTSDRGSSYEQYF. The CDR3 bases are TGTGCCAGCACCTCGGACAGGGGATCCTCCTACGAGCAGTACTTC.

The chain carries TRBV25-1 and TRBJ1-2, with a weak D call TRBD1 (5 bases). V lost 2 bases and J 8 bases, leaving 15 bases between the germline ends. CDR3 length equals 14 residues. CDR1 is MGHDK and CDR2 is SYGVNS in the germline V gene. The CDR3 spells CASSEKGRLRGYTF. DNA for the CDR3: TGTGCCAGCAGTGAAAAGGGACGGCTGAGAGGCTACACCTTC.

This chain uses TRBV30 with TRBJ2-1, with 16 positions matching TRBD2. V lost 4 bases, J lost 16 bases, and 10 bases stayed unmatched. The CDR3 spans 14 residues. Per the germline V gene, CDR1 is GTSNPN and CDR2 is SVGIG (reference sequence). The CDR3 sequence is CAWIPGLAGGRGFF. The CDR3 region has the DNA TGTGCCTGGATACCGGGACTAGCGGGGGGGCGTGGATTCTTC.

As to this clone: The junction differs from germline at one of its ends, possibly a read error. The CDR3 DNA follows: TGTGCTAGCAGCTCCGTAGCGGGGGCCGATACGCAGTATTTT. Its protein is CASSSVAGADTQYF. V and J are TRBV7-7 and TRBJ2-3; TRBD2 agrees at 9 bases. Per germline, CDR1 SSHAT and CDR2 FNYEAQ (reference sequence). This CDR3 contains 14 residues.

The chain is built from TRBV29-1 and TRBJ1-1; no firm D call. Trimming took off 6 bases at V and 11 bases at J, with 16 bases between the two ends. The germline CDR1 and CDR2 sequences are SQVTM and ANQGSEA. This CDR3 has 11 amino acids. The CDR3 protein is CSVAGRLWAFF. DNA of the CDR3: TGCAGCGTCGCGGGCCGTCTGTGGGCTTTCTTT. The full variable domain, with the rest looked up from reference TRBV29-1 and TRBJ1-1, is SAVISQKPSRDICQRGTSLTIQCQVDSQVTMMFWYRQQPGQSLTLIATANQGSEATYESGFVIDKFPISRPNLTFSTLTVSNMSPEDSSIYLCSVAGRLWAFFGQGTRLTVV.

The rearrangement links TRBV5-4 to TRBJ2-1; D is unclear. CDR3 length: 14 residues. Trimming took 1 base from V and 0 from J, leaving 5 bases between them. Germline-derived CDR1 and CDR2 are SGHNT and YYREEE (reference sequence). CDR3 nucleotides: TGTGCCAGCAGCTTGCCAAGCTCCTACAATGAGCAGTTCTTC. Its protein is CASSLPSSYNEQFF.

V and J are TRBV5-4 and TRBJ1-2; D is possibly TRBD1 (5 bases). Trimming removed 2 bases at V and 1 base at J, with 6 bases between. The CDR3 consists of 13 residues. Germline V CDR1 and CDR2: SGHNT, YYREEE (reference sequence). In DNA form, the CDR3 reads TGTGCCAGCAGCTTAGACAGTAACTATGGCTACACCTTC. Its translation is CASSLDSNYGYTF.

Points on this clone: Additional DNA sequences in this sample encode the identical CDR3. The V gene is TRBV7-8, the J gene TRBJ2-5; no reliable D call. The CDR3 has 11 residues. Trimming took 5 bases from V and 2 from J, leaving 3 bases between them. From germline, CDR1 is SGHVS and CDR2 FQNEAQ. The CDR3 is CASSPQETQYF. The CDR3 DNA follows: TGTGCCAGCAGCCCACAAGAGACCCAGTACTTC. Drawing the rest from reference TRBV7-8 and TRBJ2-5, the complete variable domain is GAGVSQSPRYKVAKRGQDVALRCDPISGHVSLFWYQQALGQGPEFLTYFQNEAQLDKSGLPSDRFFAERPEGSVSTLKIQRTQQEDSAVYLCASSPQETQYFGPGTRLLVL.